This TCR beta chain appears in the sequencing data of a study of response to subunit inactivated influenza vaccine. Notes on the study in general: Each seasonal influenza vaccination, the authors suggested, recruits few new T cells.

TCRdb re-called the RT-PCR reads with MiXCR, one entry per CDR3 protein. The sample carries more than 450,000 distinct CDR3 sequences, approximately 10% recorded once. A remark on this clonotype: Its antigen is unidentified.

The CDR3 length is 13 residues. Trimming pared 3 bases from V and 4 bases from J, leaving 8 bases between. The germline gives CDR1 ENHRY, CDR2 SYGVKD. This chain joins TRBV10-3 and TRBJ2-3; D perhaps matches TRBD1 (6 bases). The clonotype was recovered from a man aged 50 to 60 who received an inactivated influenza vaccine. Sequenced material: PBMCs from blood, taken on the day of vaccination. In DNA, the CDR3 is TGTGCCATCAGTGACCAGGGGTCAGATACGCAGTATTTT. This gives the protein CAISDQGSDTQYF.